Shown below are 17 T cell receptor beta chains from a single sample sequenced in a study of shared clonotypes between healthy human individuals (dated by TCRdb to about 2020). The library came from the immunoSEQ multiplex PCR assay. The clones in this table, taken by TCRdb from immuneACCESS, are in-frame only. Not every clone is retained; where verified, under half of the shortfall comes from an unresolved V gene, and the cause of the rest is unknown. The sample contains more than 150,000 clones, approximately 92% of them found a single time. Together, the top ten hold around 0.067% of the sample. Sequencing used naive CD4+ T cells sorted from blood. The cell subset or site label here, explained by the study, means: CD45RA+ positively selected. All receptors derive from a woman under 40 in good health.

The CDR3 is CASTGGITGELFF. For the CDR3, the DNA is TGCGCCAGCACGGGAGGAATCACCGGGGAGCTGTTTTTT. The chain uses TRBV5-1 and TRBJ2-2; the match to TRBD2 covers 7 bases. With 6 bases clipped from V and 4 bases from J, the junction kept 3 bases outside the gene matches. The CDR3 has 13 residues. Germline loops: CDR1 SGHRS, CDR2 YFSETQ.

The rearrangement joins TRBV7-3 to TRBJ2-3, with D possibly TRBD1 on 5 matching bases. CDR1 and CDR2 from the germline V gene are SGHTA and FQGTGA. The CDR3 spans 15 residues. The ends were cut back, 0 bases at V and 1 base at J, with 8 bases in the middle. The CDR3 spells CASSLTGQGTDTQYF. Written as DNA, the CDR3 is TGTGCCAGCAGCTTAACGGGGCAAGGCACAGATACGCAGTATTTT.

The chain recombines TRBV5-6 with TRBJ1-1; 8 bases are a match to TRBD1. V lost 2 bases, J lost 4 bases, and 16 bases stayed unmatched. The CDR3 runs to 18 residues. Germline CDR1 reads SGHDT; CDR2 reads YYEEEE. CDR3: CASSLQGPRGRAGTEAFF. The CDR3 coding sequence is TGTGCCAGCAGCTTACAGGGGCCCAGGGGGCGAGCAGGCACTGAAGCTTTCTTT.

The J gene is TRBJ1-2, the V gene TRBV5-8; no firm D call. CDR1 and CDR2 (germline): SGHTS, YDEGEE. V lost 0 bases, J lost 8 bases, and 2 bases lay in between. This CDR3 region has 10 residues. The CDR3 is CASSLGGYTF. CDR3 DNA: TGTGCCAGCAGCTTGGGCGGCTACACCTTC.

The chain employs TRBV28 and TRBJ1-5, with a weak D call TRBD1 (6 bases). Germline assignment: CDR1 MDHEN and CDR2 SYDVKM. V was pared by 11 bases and J by 2 bases, with 13 bases between. The CDR3 has 13 amino acids. CDR3 in DNA: TGTGCCGGATACAGGGTTGGCAATCAGCCCCAGCATTTT. Protein sequence: CAGYRVGNQPQHF.

The genes are TRBV11-2 and TRBJ2-7, with 10 bases aligning to TRBD2. J lost 2 bases, V lost 3 bases, and 4 bases had no gene match. The germline gives CDR1 SGHAT, CDR2 FQNNGV. The CDR3 totals 15 residues. CDR3 protein: CASSFSGRRAYEQYF. DNA of the CDR3: TGTGCCAGCAGCTTTAGCGGGAGGAGGGCCTACGAGCAGTACTTC.

The V call is TRBV5-1, the J call TRBJ2-7, with TRBD2 matching 12 bases. V lost 4 bases and J lost 6; bases outside the gene matches: 8. CDR1 and CDR2 (germline): SGHRS, YFSETQ. There are 15 residues in the CDR3. DNA of the CDR3: TGCGCCAGCAGCCGGCCTAGCGGGAGGGGTGCCGAGCAGTACTTC. Its protein product is CASSRPSGRGAEQYF.

DNA of the CDR3: TGCGCCAGCAGCGTAACGGACAGTTTCAATCAGCCCCAGCATTTT. It yields the protein CASSVTDSFNQPQHF. This rearrangement joins TRBV5-1 to TRBJ1-5; D is perhaps TRBD1 (6 bases). V lost 4 bases to trimming and J lost 3 bases, with 14 bases between them. There are 15 residues in the CDR3. Germline V gene sequence: CDR1 SGHRS, CDR2 YFSETQ.

DNA of the CDR3: TGTGCCAGCAGCCCCTGGACAGCCTCCTCCTACGAGCAGTACTTC. Its translation is CASSPWTASSYEQYF. The chain combines TRBV7-2 with TRBJ2-7; the D gene is possibly TRBD1 (6 bases). Germline assignment: CDR1 SGHTA and CDR2 FQGNSA. CDR3 length equals 15 residues. V was shortened by 5 bases and J by 0 bases, with 14 bases between the two germline ends.

The chain has TRBV11-2 and TRBJ1-1, with no clear D. V was trimmed by 0 bases and J by 4 bases, leaving 6 bases between them. This CDR3 comprises 13 residues. Germline CDR1 is SGHAT and CDR2 is FQNNGV. CDR3 protein: CASSLEAITEAFF. CDR3 in DNA: TGTGCCAGCAGCTTAGAAGCGATCACTGAAGCTTTCTTT.

The rearrangement uses TRBV18 and TRBJ1-1, with D unclear. The CDR3 runs 13 residues. Trimming stripped 1 base from V and 1 base from J, with 4 bases between. Germline V CDR1 and CDR2: KGHSH, LQKENI. The DNA of the CDR3 is TGTGCCAGCTCACCACAAGGGAACACTGAAGCTTTCTTT. This encodes CASSPQGNTEAFF.

The rearrangement links TRBV27 to TRBJ2-1, with TRBD2 matching 13 bases. The trim removed 3 bases at V and 5 bases at J, leaving 4 bases unmatched. Germline values: CDR1 MNHEY, CDR2 SMNVEV (reference sequence). The CDR3 is 16 amino acids. The CDR3 reads CASSFFGTSGNNEQFF. DNA for the CDR3: TGTGCCAGCAGTTTCTTTGGGACTAGCGGGAACAATGAGCAGTTCTTC.

V gene TRBV6-5 combines with J gene TRBJ2-3, with D hard to call. Trimming took 10 bases from V and 1 from J, leaving 15 bases between them. CDR3 length equals 14 residues. CDR1 is MNHEY, CDR2 SVGAGI, per germline. In nucleotides, the CDR3 is TGTGCCACCGCGACTGCCCCGGGCACAGATACGCAGTATTTT. It yields the protein CATATAPGTDTQYF.

J is TRBJ1-4 and V is TRBV28; 8 bases are shared with TRBD1. Germline lookup yields CDR1 MDHEN and CDR2 SYDVKM. V trimming: 3 bases; J trimming: 6 bases; junction bases outside the gene matches: 3. The CDR3 covers 14 residues. In nucleotides, the CDR3 is TGTGCCAGCAGTTTCTCAGGGGGCGATGAAAAACTGTTTTTT. Translated, it gives CASSFSGGDEKLFF. Full variable domain (rest looked up from reference TRBV28 and TRBJ1-4): DVKVTQSSRYLVKRTGEKVFLECVQDMDHENMFWYRQDPGLGLRLIYFSYDVKMKEKGDIPEGYSVSREKKERFSLILESASTNQTSMYLCASSFSGGDEKLFFGSGTQLSVL.

This clone occurred once. The rearrangement links TRBV5-8 to TRBJ2-1, with 11 bases matching TRBD2. The germline V gene has CDR1 SGHTS and CDR2 YDEGEE. V lost 0 bases and J lost 9; bases outside the gene matches: 5. CDR3 length equals 15 residues. The CDR3 DNA sequence: TGTGCCAGCAGCTTGGGTGCTAGCGGGAGGCTTGAGCAGTTCTTC. The encoded protein is CASSLGASGRLEQFF.

The rearrangement links TRBV19 to TRBJ2-7; TRBD1 or TRBD2 may be the D gene (5 bases each). The CDR3 spans 15 residues. Germline-derived CDR1 and CDR2 are LNHDA and SQIVND (reference sequence). Deletions cut 5 bases from V and 4 bases from J, with 18 bases between. Here the CDR3 DNA reads TGTGCCAGTAGTTCGGGACCTTCGGGGCGGTACGAGCAGTACTTC. Translating it yields CASSSGPSGRYEQYF.

The rearrangement joins TRBV19 to TRBJ2-7, with D perhaps matching TRBD1 (6 bases). The CDR3 covers 14 residues. Trimming removed 3 bases from V and 7 bases from J, with 16 bases in between. CDR1 LNHDA and CDR2 SQIVND come from the germline V gene (reference sequence). CDR3 region: CASSISGDHREQYF. CDR3 DNA sequence: TGTGCCAGTAGTATCTCAGGGGACCATCGGGAGCAGTACTTC.